Listed below are T cell receptor beta chains from one sample, sequenced in a study of OX40 agonist ivuxolimab in advanced cancers. TCRdb keeps only in-frame clones here, not all; method: immunoSEQ multiplex PCR. The data hold roughly 32,000 clones, with approximately 90% observed a single time. Material: CD4+ or CD8+ T cells sorted from blood, obtained in a trial of the OX40 agonist ivuxolimab. The source is an adult with an advanced solid tumor such as melanoma, head and neck, liver or kidney cancer. Each CDR3 is given with its conserved first and last residue. Some rows mark clone size as missing; the rest say once, few, many or name a class of expanded clone.

cdr3_aa	clone_size	v_call	j_call
CASSDGTEAFF	-	TRBV7-6	TRBJ1-1
CASSSGSDNEQFF	-	TRBV7-3	TRBJ2-1
CASERGWDTEAFF	-	TRBV2	TRBJ1-1
CAWSPGNYEQYF	-	TRBV30	TRBJ2-7
CASRTGTGNTEAFF	-	TRBV2	TRBJ1-1
CAWSAGLGDNQPQHF	-	TRBV30	TRBJ1-5
CASSEQQGMTGELFF	-	TRBV6-1	TRBJ2-2
CASSILFSKANQPQHF	-	TRBV19	TRBJ1-5
CATATQVSGYTF	-	TRBV6-5	TRBJ1-2
CASSFDRTGINTIYF	-	TRBV28	TRBJ1-3
CASSQTNTGELFF	-	TRBV23-1	TRBJ2-2
CATSRDRGLSYNEQFF	-	TRBV15	TRBJ2-1
CAGRTGNTGELFF	few	TRBV19	TRBJ2-2
CASTGPRTPSYEQYF	-	TRBV2	TRBJ2-7
CASSPGQGTAEQFF	-	TRBV4-1	TRBJ2-1
CASSPREYNEQFF	-	TRBV11-1	TRBJ2-1
CASSQDLTGGQPQHF	once	TRBV4-1	TRBJ1-5
CASSLDLQTVTEAFF	-	TRBV11-2	TRBJ1-1
CASSLSAQGPEAFF	-	TRBV27	TRBJ1-1
CASSESDTQYF	-	TRBV25-1	TRBJ2-3
CASTIRQRASGANVLTF	-	TRBV28	TRBJ2-6
CASSSPRASTDTQYF	-	TRBV5-1	TRBJ2-3
CASSPGTYEKLFF	-	TRBV27	TRBJ1-4
CASSYIDNEQYF	-	TRBV7-9	TRBJ2-7
CASSYGGGGYEQYF	-	TRBV6-5	TRBJ2-7
CASSEGLGYEQYF	-	TRBV7-3	TRBJ2-7
CARDRLETQYF	-	TRBV28	TRBJ2-5
CASSLLGANVLTF	-	TRBV5-6	TRBJ2-6
CASSEPYKSTDTQYF	-	TRBV2	TRBJ2-3
CAWSWLAGTYEQYF	-	TRBV30	TRBJ2-7
CASRGQGYSNQPQHF	few	TRBV19	TRBJ1-5
CASSQDIRDSRGYEQYF	-	TRBV4-1	TRBJ2-7
CASSADASSGNTIYF	-	TRBV9	TRBJ1-3
CSASFPPEQYF	-	TRBV20-1	TRBJ2-7
CASSLPARGGTEAFF	once	TRBV5-6	TRBJ1-1
CASSGETQYF	-	TRBV18	TRBJ2-5
CASSYTGTSTDTQYF	-	TRBV7-6	TRBJ2-3
CASSGDDTGYTF	few	TRBV6-4	TRBJ1-2
CASSLELYEQYF	-	TRBV7-8	TRBJ2-7
CASSQGAGRNGGYTF	-	TRBV4-1	TRBJ1-2
CASTLLGGPDTQYF	-	TRBV7-6	TRBJ2-3
CAFTLLADTGELFF	-	TRBV30	TRBJ2-2
CASSSTEISTDTQYF	-	TRBV5-1	TRBJ2-3
CASSAKGPATDTQYF	-	TRBV9	TRBJ2-3
CASVGNHYGYTF	-	TRBV28	TRBJ1-2
CASRAHYGYTF	-	TRBV6-5	TRBJ1-2
CASSIRGRYEQYF	-	TRBV19	TRBJ2-7
CASTEVLTSAGEQFF	-	TRBV28	TRBJ2-1
CASSIRRQVRNQPQHF	-	TRBV28	TRBJ1-5
CASSELLGLADSRYNEQFF	-	TRBV2	TRBJ2-1
CASSLGGGPSSYTF	-	TRBV5-6	TRBJ1-2
CASSLRPQGSLYNEQFF	-	TRBV5-1	TRBJ2-1
CASSQAGAGNEQFF	-	TRBV4-1	TRBJ2-1
CASSYGGHLYEQYF	large	TRBV6-5	TRBJ2-7
CASREDFSFQETQYF	-	TRBV5-1	TRBJ2-5
CSVTGDFYGYTF	-	TRBV29-1	TRBJ1-2
CASSSGTGTNEQFF	-	TRBV4-1	TRBJ2-1
CASSYHKNYEQYF	-	TRBV6-5	TRBJ2-7